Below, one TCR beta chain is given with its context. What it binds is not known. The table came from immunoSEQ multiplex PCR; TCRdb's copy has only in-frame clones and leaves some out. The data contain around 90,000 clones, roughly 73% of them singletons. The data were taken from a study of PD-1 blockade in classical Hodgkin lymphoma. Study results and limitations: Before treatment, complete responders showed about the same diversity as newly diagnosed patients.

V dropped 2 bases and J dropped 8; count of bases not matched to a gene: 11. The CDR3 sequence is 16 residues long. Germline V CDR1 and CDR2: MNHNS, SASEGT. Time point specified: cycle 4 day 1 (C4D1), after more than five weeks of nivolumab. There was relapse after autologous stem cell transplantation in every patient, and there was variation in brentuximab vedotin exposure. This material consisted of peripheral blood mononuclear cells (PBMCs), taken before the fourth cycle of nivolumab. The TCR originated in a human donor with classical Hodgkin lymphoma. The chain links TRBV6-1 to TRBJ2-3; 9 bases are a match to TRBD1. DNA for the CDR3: TGTGCCAGCAGTGAAAGTGTACAGGGGGCGCGTGGTACGCAGTATTTT. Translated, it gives CASSESVQGARGTQYF.